The 32 T cell receptor beta chains listed next were all sequenced from one sample in a study of OX40 agonist ivuxolimab in advanced cancers. This table comes from immunoSEQ multiplex PCR, and its TCRdb copy is limited to in-frame clones, with some not included. The table lists roughly 41,000 clones, 82% of them singletons. The sample consisted of CD4+ or CD8+ T cells sorted from blood, taken in a trial of the OX40 agonist ivuxolimab. The receptors shown here come from an adult with an advanced solid tumor such as melanoma, head and neck, liver or kidney cancer.

The chain joins TRBV6-5 to TRBJ2-7; 7 bases fit TRBD2. The length of the CDR3 is 16 residues. The V gene's germline CDR1 is MNHEY and CDR2 SVGAGI. The V segment lost 0 bases and the J segment 2 bases; nucleotides outside the gene matches: 7. CDR3 amino acids: CASSYSLIGGAYEQYF. CDR3 in DNA: TGTGCCAGCAGTTACTCTCTGATTGGGGGGGCCTACGAGCAGTACTTC.

This clone was picked up a small number of times. V and J are TRBV30 and TRBJ1-1, with D possibly matching TRBD1 (6 bases). CDR3 length equals 15 residues. CDR1 GTSNPN and CDR2 SVGIG come from the germline V gene (reference sequence). Trimming took off 0 bases at V and 1 base at J, with 12 bases between the two ends. The CDR3 is CAWSVGGAGNTEAFF. CDR3 sequence (DNA): TGTGCCTGGAGTGTAGGGGGGGCTGGGAACACTGAAGCTTTCTTT.

The rearrangement uses TRBV5-4 and TRBJ2-2; the match to TRBD1 covers 7 bases. Germline lookup yields CDR1 SGHNT and CDR2 YYREEE (reference sequence). The CDR3 has 15 amino acids. V dropped 2 bases and J dropped 5; count of bases not matched to a gene: 6. The CDR3 here is CASSLLTGITGELFF. The CDR3 DNA is TGTGCCAGCAGCTTATTGACAGGGATTACCGGGGAGCTGTTTTTT.

The genes are TRBV5-1 and TRBJ2-3; tentative D call: TRBD2 (5 bases). Between the trimmed V and J ends, which lost 2 bases and 2 bases, there was a span of 15 bases. In germline, CDR1 is SGHRS, CDR2 YFSETQ. The CDR3 totals 16 residues. In nucleotides, the CDR3 is TGCGCCAGCAGCTTTGGAGGCTCCAATCCCACAGATACGCAGTATTTT. Protein: CASSFGGSNPTDTQYF.

DNA of the CDR3: TGTGCCAGCAATGGGTGGGGCACTGAAGCTTTCTTT. It specifies CASNGWGTEAFF. The chain is built from TRBV6-6 and TRBJ1-1; D is undetermined. With 7 bases removed from V and 4 bases from J, the gap between germline ends came to 10 bases. This CDR3 is 12 amino acids long. Germline assignment: CDR1 MNHNY and CDR2 SVGAGI (reference sequence).

The V call is TRBV29-1, the J call TRBJ2-7; no reliable D call. Trimming cost V 6 bases and J 2 bases, with 8 bases left between them. Germline-derived CDR1 and CDR2 are SQVTM and ANQGSEA. The CDR3 has 11 amino acids. CDR3 coding DNA: TGCAGCGTGGGATTCACCTACGAGCAGTACTTC. Protein sequence: CSVGFTYEQYF.

This clone was detected a few times. J is TRBJ1-1 and V is TRBV4-1; TRBD1 agrees at 8 bases. From germline, CDR1 is MGHRA and CDR2 YSYEKL. The CDR3 is 14 amino acids. J gave up 4 bases and V 3 bases, and 4 bases lay outside the gene matches. The CDR3 spells CASSHLTGGTEAFF. For the CDR3, the DNA is TGCGCCAGCAGCCACCTTACAGGGGGCACTGAAGCTTTCTTT.

The V gene is TRBV9, the J gene TRBJ1-6; the D gene is possibly TRBD1 (6 bases). The ends were cut back, 0 bases at V and 4 bases at J, with 14 bases in the middle. The germline CDR1 and CDR2 sequences are SGDLS and YYNGEE. This CDR3 is 17 amino acids long. The CDR3 reads CASSVVPGANYNSPLHF. The CDR3 DNA sequence: TGTGCCAGCAGCGTAGTCCCGGGGGCTAATTATAATTCACCCCTCCACTTT.

V usage is TRBV7-8 and J usage is TRBJ1-4, with D uncertain. Looked up from germline, CDR1 is SGHVS and CDR2 is FQNEAQ. The V end lost 5 bases, the J end lost 2 bases, and 9 bases lay between the germline ends. CDR3 length equals 14 residues. CDR3 nucleotides: TGTGCCAGCAGCAACCGGGAGACTAATGAAAAACTGTTTTTT. Translated: CASSNRETNEKLFF. Full variable domain (missing parts from reference TRBV7-8 and TRBJ1-4): GAGVSQSPRYKVAKRGQDVALRCDPISGHVSLFWYQQALGQGPEFLTYFQNEAQLDKSGLPSDRFFAERPEGSVSTLKIQRTQQEDSAVYLCASSNRETNEKLFFGSGTQLSVL.

V usage is TRBV18 and J usage is TRBJ2-7, with unresolved D. V dropped 3 bases and J dropped 1 base, with 13 bases sitting between them. The V gene's germline CDR1 is KGHSH and CDR2 LQKENI. The CDR3 contains 15 residues. CDR3 coding DNA: TGTGCCAGCTCACCGGTAAGGGCAGTATCCTACGAGCAGTACTTC. Translating it yields CASSPVRAVSYEQYF.

The rearrangement joins TRBV7-1 to TRBJ1-2; a possible D gene is TRBD1 (5 bases). Being an ORF, TRBV7-1 has a function that is uncertain. The length of the CDR3 is 16 residues. V dropped 4 bases and J dropped 4 bases, with 19 bases sitting between them. CDR3 DNA: TGTGCCAGCAGCTTAGAGTTCAGGGCCCGGGGCTATGGCTACACCTTC. Translated: CASSLEFRARGYGYTF.

The V and J genes are TRBV4-1 and TRBJ1-1; D is unclear. The V gene's germline CDR1 is MGHRA and CDR2 YSYEKL. The CDR3 is made up of 16 amino acids. V lost 1 base, J lost 1 base, and 13 bases lay in between. The CDR3 region has the DNA TGCGCCAGCAGCCAAGGGCGGGGAGGGCGGAACACTGAAGCTTTCTTT. This encodes CASSQGRGGRNTEAFF.

The chain combines TRBV5-4 with TRBJ1-4; no reliable D call. The V and J ends lost 5 bases and 6 bases respectively, with 11 bases between them. CDR3 length equals 13 residues. CDR1 and CDR2 (germline): SGHNT, YYREEE (reference sequence). The CDR3 coding sequence is TGTGCCAGCAGTTTCCTTAAAGATGAAAAACTGTTTTTT. Translating it yields CASSFLKDEKLFF.

CDR3 nucleotides: TGTGCCAGCAGTCAACTAGCGGGGGGGAGCACAGATACGCAGTATTTT. It specifies CASSQLAGGSTDTQYF. This chain connects TRBV7-2 to TRBJ2-3, with 13 bases fitting TRBD2. There are 16 residues in the CDR3. Trimming removed 6 bases from V and 0 bases from J; junction bases left unmatched: 3. The V gene's germline CDR1 is SGHTA and CDR2 FQGNSA. Complete variable domain (other parts from reference TRBV7-2 and TRBJ2-3): GAGVSQSPSNKVTEKGKDVELRCDPISGHTALYWYRQSLGQGLEFLIYFQGNSAPDKSGLPSDRFSAERTGGSVSTLTIQRTQQEDSAVYLCASSQLAGGSTDTQYFGPGTRLTVL.

The chain combines TRBV6-5 with TRBJ2-7, with D unclear. The CDR3 totals 12 residues. With 9 bases removed from V and 3 bases from J, the gap between germline ends came to 12 bases. CDR1 MNHEY and CDR2 SVGAGI come from the germline V gene. CDR3 DNA sequence: TGTGCCAGTTCAGGCAGCGTCTACGAGCAGTACTTC. This translates into CASSGSVYEQYF.

This clone showed up just a few times. The chain joins TRBV7-2 to TRBJ1-2; maybe TRBD1 (5 bases). Germline V CDR1 and CDR2: SGHTA, FQGNSA. CDR3 length equals 14 residues. V was trimmed by 4 bases and J by 2 bases, leaving 11 bases between them. The CDR3 coding sequence is TGTGCCAGCAGCTCGGGGGGAGGGAACTATGGCTACACCTTC. Its translation is CASSSGGGNYGYTF.

V is TRBV5-8 and J is TRBJ1-4; D may be TRBD1 (5 bases). Deletions cut 3 bases from V and 7 bases from J, with 19 bases between. The CDR3 length is 16 residues. Per the germline V gene, CDR1 is SGHTS and CDR2 is YDEGEE. Here the CDR3 reads CASSSYFGHTIEKLFF. In DNA form, the CDR3 reads TGTGCCAGCAGCTCCTATTTTGGACATACGATTGAAAAACTGTTTTTT. Full variable domain (rest looked up from reference TRBV5-8 and TRBJ1-4): EAGVTQSPTHLIKTRGQQATLRCSPISGHTSVYWYQQALGLGLQFLLWYDEGEERNRGNFPPRFSGRQFPNYSSELNVNALELEDSALYLCASSSYFGHTIEKLFFGSGTQLSVL.

The chain employs TRBV10-3 and TRBJ1-1; D may be TRBD1 (6 bases). Germline V gives CDR1 ENHRY, CDR2 SYGVKD. V lost 7 bases and J lost 1, with 13 bases in between. The CDR3 is 14 amino acids. CDR3 residues: CAITSGVGNTEAFF. Written as DNA, the CDR3 is TGTGCCATCACGTCAGGGGTCGGGAACACTGAAGCTTTCTTT.

V gene TRBV7-2 combines with J gene TRBJ2-2; D ambiguous. Trimming shortened V by 2 bases and J by 2 bases, and 6 bases separated the two germline ends. CDR3 length: 14 amino acids. Germline lookup yields CDR1 SGHTA and CDR2 FQGNSA. CDR3 loop: CASSLQGNTGELFF. For the CDR3, the DNA is TGTGCCAGCAGCTTACAAGGAAACACCGGGGAGCTGTTTTTT.

The CDR3 reads CASGPNWQETQYF. CDR3 bases: TGTGCTAGTGGCCCCAATTGGCAAGAGACCCAGTACTTC. This chain joins TRBV12-5 and TRBJ2-5, with D unresolved. CDR3 size: 13 residues. CDR1 is LGHNT and CDR2 is FRNRAP in the germline V gene. Trimming stripped 6 bases from V and 2 bases from J, with 10 bases between.

The J gene is TRBJ2-2, the V gene TRBV6-5; D gene unclear. This CDR3 contains 14 residues. The germline V and J ends were trimmed by 6 bases and 5 bases, with 13 bases remaining between them. The V gene's germline CDR1 is MNHEY and CDR2 SVGAGI. CDR3 nucleotides: TGTGCCAGCAGACGGAGCTCCGGTACCGGGGAGCTGTTTTTT. Protein product: CASRRSSGTGELFF.

The chain is built from TRBV4-1 and TRBJ1-3, with TRBD1 as a possible D gene (5 bases). This CDR3 has 15 amino acids. CDR1 and CDR2 from the germline V gene are MGHRA and YSYEKL. Trimming pared 4 bases from V and 1 base from J, leaving 11 bases between. The CDR3 region has the DNA TGCGCCAGCAGCCCCCGGGGCGGGTCTGGAAACACCATATATTTT. Translating it yields CASSPRGGSGNTIYF.

The chain combines TRBV19 with TRBJ1-5; D gene ambiguous. The CDR3 is 14 residues long. CDR1 and CDR2 from the germline V gene are LNHDA and SQIVND (reference sequence). V dropped 1 base and J dropped 7 bases, with 11 bases sitting between them. CDR3 sequence (DNA): TGTGCCAGTAGTATAGGAGGTTCGGGGCAGCCCCAGCATTTT. Translating gives CASSIGGSGQPQHF.

V gene TRBV6-5 combines with J gene TRBJ2-2; D unresolved. Trimming cost V 6 bases and J 6 bases, with 8 bases left between them. CDR1 and CDR2 from the germline V gene are MNHEY and SVGAGI. This CDR3 region has 12 residues. CDR3 bases: TGTGCCAGCAGGGAATCTTCCGGGGAGCTGTTTTTT. Translated, it gives CASRESSGELFF.

This chain uses TRBV5-6 with TRBJ1-1; the D is unclear. CDR1 and CDR2 (germline): SGHDT, YYEEEE. This CDR3 is 14 amino acids long. Trimming took 4 bases from V and 1 from J, leaving 11 bases between them. The CDR3 DNA sequence: TGTGCCAGCAGCCCTCGGGTGTGGAACACTGAAGCTTTCTTT. Translation: CASSPRVWNTEAFF.

As to this clone: Lacking the conserved final phenylalanine or tryptophan, this CDR3 likely reflects a read error. The DNA is left out, because the CDR3 cannot be placed on it with certainty; the CDR3 is given as TCRdb lists it. The chain has TRBV7-9 and TRBJ1-6; the table gives TRBD1 as D, unverified against the DNA. The germline gives CDR1 SEHNR, CDR2 FQNEAQ (reference sequence). The CDR3 region is 12 residues in length, termini included. This CDR3 reads CASSLDADRAVM.

The V call is TRBV5-1, the J call TRBJ1-1, with D possibly TRBD1 on 5 matching bases. The germline V and J ends were trimmed by 4 bases and 6 bases, with 16 bases remaining between them. CDR3 length: 14 residues. Germline assignment: CDR1 SGHRS and CDR2 YFSETQ. The DNA of the CDR3 is TGCGCCAGCAGCCCGGGGCACCTTGGGGCTGAAGCTTTCTTT. It encodes CASSPGHLGAEAFF.

The chain uses TRBV5-8 and TRBJ2-3; D uncertain. V was cut by 5 bases and J by 6 bases, with 16 bases left in between. The CDR3 length is 14 residues. Looked up from germline, CDR1 is SGHTS and CDR2 is YDEGEE. The CDR3 nucleotides are TGTGCCAGCAGACACTCCCCCCTCCTGGATACGCAGTATTTT. Protein: CASRHSPLLDTQYF.

The V and J genes are TRBV23-1 and TRBJ1-2; D unresolved. TRBV23-1 counts as an open reading frame of uncertain function. There are 14 residues in the CDR3. Trimming stripped 0 bases from V and 2 bases from J, with 7 bases between. Here the CDR3 reads CASSQSPGNYGYTF. CDR3 in DNA: TGCGCCAGCAGTCAATCGCCAGGCAACTATGGCTACACCTTC.

The rearrangement joins TRBV2 to TRBJ2-3; TRBD2 might be the D (6 bases). This CDR3 region has 16 residues. Trimming shortened V by 0 bases and J by 5 bases, and 15 bases separated the two germline ends. Germline values: CDR1 SNHLY, CDR2 FYNNEI. The CDR3 region has the DNA TGTGCCAGCAGTGAAGCCGGAGGAGGGGCTGGAGATACGCAGTATTTT. It specifies CASSEAGGGAGDTQYF.

V gene TRBV6-1 combines with J gene TRBJ2-1; 8 positions match TRBD2. Germline-derived CDR1 and CDR2 are MNHNS and SASEGT. The CDR3 consists of 15 residues. V lost 4 bases to trimming and J lost 5 bases; unmatched junction nucleotides: 7. This CDR3 reads CASSATSGLNNEQFF. CDR3 DNA: TGTGCCAGCAGTGCCACTAGCGGCCTAAACAATGAGCAGTTCTTC.

The chain recombines TRBV6-5 with TRBJ2-7, with unresolved D. Germline loops: CDR1 MNHEY, CDR2 SVGAGI. V gave up 6 bases and J gave up 4 bases, with 13 bases separating them. The CDR3 spans 13 residues. The CDR3 coding sequence is TGTGCCAGCAGCTATGCGACGGATTACGAGCAGTACTTC. Amino acid sequence: CASSYATDYEQYF.